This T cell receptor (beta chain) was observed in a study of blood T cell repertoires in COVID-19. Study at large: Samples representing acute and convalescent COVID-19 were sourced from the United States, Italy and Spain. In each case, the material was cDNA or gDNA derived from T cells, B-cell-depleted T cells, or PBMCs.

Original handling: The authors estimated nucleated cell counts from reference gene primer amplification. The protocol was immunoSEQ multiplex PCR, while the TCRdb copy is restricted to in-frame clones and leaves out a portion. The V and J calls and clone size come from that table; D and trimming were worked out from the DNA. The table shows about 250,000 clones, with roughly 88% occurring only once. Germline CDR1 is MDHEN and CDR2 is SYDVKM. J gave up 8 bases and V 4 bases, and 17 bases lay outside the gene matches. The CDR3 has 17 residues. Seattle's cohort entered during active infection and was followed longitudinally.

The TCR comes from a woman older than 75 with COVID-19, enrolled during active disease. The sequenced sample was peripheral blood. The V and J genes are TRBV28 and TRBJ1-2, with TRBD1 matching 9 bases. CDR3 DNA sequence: TGTGCCAGCAGTTCACCTGGACAGGGGCCGGCAGGGTACGGCTACACCTTC. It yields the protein CASSSPGQGPAGYGYTF.